This TCR beta chain was obtained from a study of blood T cell repertoires in COVID-19. Original data processing: How many nucleated cells were present was estimated from reference gene primer amplification. Some clones are missing from TCRdb's copy, which holds only in-frame ones; the method was immunoSEQ multiplex PCR. The V and J calls and clone size come from that table; D and trimming were worked out from the DNA. The sample has 150,000 to 200,000 clones; around 90% are singletons. The junction had 2 bases not matched to a gene; V was cut back by 4 bases and J by 0 bases. The germline V gene encodes CDR1 KGHSH and CDR2 LQKENI. The CDR3 extends over 14 amino acids.

The chain employs TRBV18 and TRBJ2-5, with 7 bases fitting TRBD2. The clonotype was recovered from a man aged 55 to 70 with active or convalescent COVID-19. The source material was peripheral blood. Written as DNA, the CDR3 is TGTGCCAGCTCACTGCTAGCGGACCAAGAGACCCAGTACTTC. It codes for CASSLLADQETQYF.